This entry lists 21 T cell receptor beta chains sequenced from one sample in a study of T cells in localized non-small cell lung cancer. The table came from immunoSEQ multiplex PCR; TCRdb's copy has only in-frame clones and leaves some out. The sample has about 17,000 clones; around four fifths are singletons. Material: peripheral blood, obtained before any cancer treatment. Source of these receptors: a male donor at least 60 years old with stage III lung adenocarcinoma.

CDR3 coding DNA: TGCGCCAGCAGCTTGGAAGGGATCAATCAGCCCCAGCATTTT. Translation: CASSLEGINQPQHF. V gene TRBV5-1 combines with J gene TRBJ1-5, with D uncertain. The CDR3 totals 14 residues. Trimming stripped 0 bases from V and 3 bases from J, with 7 bases between. The germline CDR1 and CDR2 sequences are SGHRS and YFSETQ.

The chain has TRBV27 and TRBJ1-2, with D possibly being TRBD1 (6 bases). Germline values: CDR1 MNHEY, CDR2 SMNVEV (reference sequence). Trimming pared 8 bases from V and 6 bases from J, leaving 16 bases between. CDR3 length equals 13 residues. CDR3 sequence reads: CASGSAGAHGYTF. For the CDR3, the DNA is TGTGCCAGCGGCTCCGCGGGGGCCCATGGCTACACCTTC.

The gene calls are TRBV5-1 and TRBJ2-4; maybe TRBD1 (5 bases). CDR1 SGHRS and CDR2 YFSETQ come from the germline V gene. The CDR3 loop spans 19 amino acids. Trimming removed 4 bases at V and 0 bases at J, with 23 bases between. CDR3 DNA sequence: TGCGCCAGCAGCGGGGCCGGGTCGGGCGTGGGATTAGCCAAAAACATTCAGTACTTC. Protein product: CASSGAGSGVGLAKNIQYF.

V is TRBV2 and J is TRBJ1-3; tentative D call: TRBD1 (6 bases). The CDR3 is 16 residues long. Trimming took off 2 bases at V and 4 bases at J, with 15 bases between the two ends. In germline, CDR1 is SNHLY, CDR2 FYNNEI. The CDR3 reads CASSELTGSIGNTIYF. Written as DNA, the CDR3 is TGTGCCAGCAGTGAACTTACAGGGTCGATCGGAAACACCATATATTTT.

This clone was seen only once. The V call is TRBV18, the J call TRBJ2-5; TRBD1 matches at 7 bases. Germline CDR1 reads KGHSH; CDR2 reads LQKENI. The CDR3 is 14 amino acids. The V segment lost 3 bases and the J segment 3 bases; nucleotides outside the gene matches: 4. The CDR3 DNA reads as TGTGCCAGCTCACCGGCCGGGACAGAAGAGACCCAGTACTTC. This gives the protein CASSPAGTEETQYF.

A single count supports this clone. Other DNA sequences in the same sample also yield this CDR3. The V and J genes are TRBV12-5 and TRBJ1-3; maybe TRBD1 (5 bases). Germline values: CDR1 LGHNT, CDR2 FRNRAP. V shed 6 bases and J shed 3 bases, with 9 bases lying between them. This CDR3 contains 13 residues. CDR3 sequence: CASGRTNGNTIYF. CDR3 in DNA: TGTGCTAGTGGCCGGACAAATGGAAACACCATATATTTT.

The chain uses TRBV9 and TRBJ2-5; 9 bases map to TRBD1. The V segment lost 0 bases and the J segment 4 bases; nucleotides outside the gene matches: 4. The CDR3 is 15 amino acids. The germline CDR1 and CDR2 sequences are SGDLS and YYNGEE. The CDR3 region is CASSVDRGLLETQYF. The CDR3 DNA follows: TGTGCCAGCAGCGTAGACAGGGGGCTTTTAGAGACCCAGTACTTC.

The chain couples TRBV5-1 to TRBJ1-1, with D perhaps matching TRBD1 (6 bases). CDR1 is SGHRS and CDR2 is YFSETQ in the germline V gene. The V end lost 4 bases, the J end lost 7 bases, and 20 bases lay between the germline ends. This CDR3 comprises 15 residues. The CDR3 region has the DNA TGCGCCAGCAGCCCTCGAGCACAGGGATCGGGTGAAGCTTTCTTT. Translated: CASSPRAQGSGEAFF.

The chain carries TRBV5-6 and TRBJ2-5; the D gene is possibly TRBD1 (6 bases). Germline lookup yields CDR1 SGHDT and CDR2 YYEEEE. Trimming took off 3 bases at V and 2 bases at J, with 17 bases between the two ends. The CDR3 has 16 amino acids. The CDR3 sequence: CASSYRGTGLQETQYF. CDR3 bases: TGTGCCAGCAGCTATAGAGGAACAGGGCTTCAAGAGACCCAGTACTTC.

This clone was seen more than once but under ten times. The V gene is TRBV11-2, the J gene TRBJ1-1; D is possibly TRBD1 (6 bases). V lost 2 bases and J lost 0, with 19 bases in between. CDR1 and CDR2 (germline): SGHAT, FQNNGV. There are 18 residues in the CDR3. The CDR3 loop reads CASSLRSFRQDMNTEAFF. The CDR3 region has the DNA TGTGCCAGCAGCTTAAGATCATTTCGACAGGATATGAACACTGAAGCTTTCTTT. Based on the CDR3 plus reference TRBV11-2 and TRBJ1-1, the full variable domain is EAGVAQSPRYKIIEKRQSVAFWCNPISGHATLYWYQQILGQGPKLLIQFQNNGVVDDSQLPKDRFSAERLKGVDSTLKIQPAKLEDSAVYLCASSLRSFRQDMNTEAFFGQGTRLTVV.

The gene calls are TRBV6-5 and TRBJ1-1; the match to TRBD1 covers 8 bases. Trimming removed 5 bases from V and 5 bases from J; junction bases left unmatched: 4. The CDR3 has 13 amino acids. Germline CDR1 is MNHEY and CDR2 is SVGAGI. CDR3 sequence reads: CASSRQGKTEAFF. Here the CDR3 DNA reads TGTGCCAGCAGTCGACAGGGGAAGACTGAAGCTTTCTTT.

The chain uses TRBV30 and TRBJ1-1; D call uncertain. CDR1 is GTSNPN and CDR2 is SVGIG in the germline V gene (reference sequence). Trimming left V 0 bases short and J 11 bases short, with 16 bases between. The CDR3 has 13 amino acids. CDR3 nucleotides: TGTGCCTGGAGTGTTTCAGAGAGCACAAGGGCTTTCTTT. It specifies CAWSVSESTRAFF.

The V gene is TRBV5-1, the J gene TRBJ1-1; D uncertain. The CDR3 has 13 residues. Per germline, CDR1 SGHRS and CDR2 YFSETQ. Trimming removed 5 bases from V and 0 bases from J, with 8 bases in between. The CDR3 sequence: CASSDLMNTEAFF. CDR3 sequence (DNA): TGCGCCAGCAGTGACCTCATGAACACTGAAGCTTTCTTT.

A few counts support this clone. The V gene is TRBV7-9, the J gene TRBJ2-7; the D gene is possibly TRBD1 (6 bases). Trimming stripped 0 bases from V and 3 bases from J, with 15 bases between. The germline CDR1 and CDR2 sequences are SEHNR and FQNEAQ (reference sequence). This CDR3 spans 16 amino acids. The CDR3 nucleotides read TGTGCCAGCAGCTTAGCGGGCAGTGGGGGCCTCTACGAGCAGTACTTC. Amino acid sequence: CASSLAGSGGLYEQYF.

The rearrangement uses TRBV27 and TRBJ1-1; no clear D. The CDR3 runs 13 residues. Trimming removed 3 bases at V and 1 base at J, with 6 bases between. Germline CDR1 and CDR2: MNHEY and SMNVEV (reference sequence). The CDR3 spells CASSFRENTEAFF. CDR3 coding DNA: TGTGCCAGCAGTTTCCGGGAGAACACTGAAGCTTTCTTT.

This clone occurred a few times. V usage is TRBV12-5 and J usage is TRBJ1-1; D not certain. Germline CDR1 LGHNT, CDR2 FRNRAP. The CDR3 sequence is 12 residues long. V lost 3 bases, J lost 7 bases, and 9 bases lay in between. CDR3 sequence (DNA): TGTGCTAGTGGTTTCGCCCAAGGTGAAGCTTTCTTT. Translation gives CASGFAQGEAFF.

This chain uses TRBV5-1 with TRBJ2-5; 9 bases are a match to TRBD1. The junction had 5 bases not matched to a gene; V was cut back by 0 bases and J by 2 bases. This CDR3 has 16 amino acids. CDR1 SGHRS and CDR2 YFSETQ come from the germline V gene. DNA of the CDR3: TGCGCCAGCAGCTTGGGCTTTGGGACAGGGCAAGAGACCCAGTACTTC. It translates to CASSLGFGTGQETQYF.

The V call is TRBV9, the J call TRBJ1-6; no firm D call. Trimming cost V 3 bases and J 9 bases, with 13 bases left between them. The CDR3 consists of 14 residues. Germline V gives CDR1 SGDLS, CDR2 YYNGEE. The CDR3 DNA follows: TGTGCCAGCAGCGCCTCTTCCTGGTCTTCACCCCTCCACTTT. Translating gives CASSASSWSSPLHF.

V usage is TRBV18 and J usage is TRBJ1-5; 7 positions match TRBD1. Germline V lookup: CDR1 KGHSH, CDR2 LQKENI. This CDR3 is 16 amino acids long. The J segment lost 2 bases and the V segment lost 3 bases, leaving 7 bases of the junction unmatched. CDR3 DNA sequence: TGTGCCAGCTCACCTTTGGGAGGGGGCGGCAATCAGCCCCAGCATTTT. Amino acid sequence: CASSPLGGGGNQPQHF. The entire variable domain, with the rest obtained from reference TRBV18 and TRBJ1-5, is as follows: NAGVMQNPRHLVRRRGQEARLRCSPMKGHSHVYWYRQLPEEGLKFMVYLQKENIIDESGMPKERFSAEFPKEGPSILRIQQVVRGDSAAYFCASSPLGGGGNQPQHFGDGTRLSIL.

The DNA for the CDR3 is TGTGCCAGCAGCCAACTAGCGGGGGACACCGGGGAGCTGTTTTTT. Amino acid sequence: CASSQLAGDTGELFF. V is TRBV4-2 and J is TRBJ2-2; 10 nucleotides match TRBD2. J gave up 3 bases and V 2 bases, and 0 bases lay outside the gene matches. The germline gives CDR1 LGHNA, CDR2 YNFKEQ. CDR3 length: 15 amino acids.

In nucleotides, the CDR3 is TGTGCCATCAAGGCAGCGGGGTCCTACAATGAGCAGTTCTTC. The encoded protein is CAIKAAGSYNEQFF. The chain uses TRBV10-3 and TRBJ2-1; 7 positions agree with TRBD2. Germline loops: CDR1 ENHRY, CDR2 SYGVKD. The V segment lost 7 bases and the J segment 1 base; nucleotides outside the gene matches: 4. The CDR3 runs to 14 residues.